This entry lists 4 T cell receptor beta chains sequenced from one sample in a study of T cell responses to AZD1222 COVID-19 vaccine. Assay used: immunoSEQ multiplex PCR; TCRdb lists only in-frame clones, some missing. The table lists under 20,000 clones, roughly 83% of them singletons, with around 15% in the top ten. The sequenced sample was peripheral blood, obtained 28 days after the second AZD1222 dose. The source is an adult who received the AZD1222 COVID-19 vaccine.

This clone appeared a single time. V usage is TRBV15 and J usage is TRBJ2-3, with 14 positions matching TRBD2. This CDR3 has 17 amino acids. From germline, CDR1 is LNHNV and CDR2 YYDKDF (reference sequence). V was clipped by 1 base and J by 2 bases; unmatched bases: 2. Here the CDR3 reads CATSRGLAGGYTDTQYF. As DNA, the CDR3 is TGTGCCACCAGCAGAGGACTAGCGGGAGGGTACACAGATACGCAGTATTTT.

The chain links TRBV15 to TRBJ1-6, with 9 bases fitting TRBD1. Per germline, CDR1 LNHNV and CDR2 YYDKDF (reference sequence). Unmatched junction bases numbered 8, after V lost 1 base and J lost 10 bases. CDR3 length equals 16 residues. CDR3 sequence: CATSRGTGEDSSPLHF. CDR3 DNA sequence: TGTGCCACCAGCAGAGGGACAGGGGAGGACAGCTCACCCCTCCACTTT.

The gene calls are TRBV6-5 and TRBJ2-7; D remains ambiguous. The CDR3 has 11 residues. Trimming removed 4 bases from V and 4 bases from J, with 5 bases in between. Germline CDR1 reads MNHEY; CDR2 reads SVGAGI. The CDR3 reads CASSSNYEQYF. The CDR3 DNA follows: TGTGCCAGCAGTTCGAATTACGAGCAGTACTTC.

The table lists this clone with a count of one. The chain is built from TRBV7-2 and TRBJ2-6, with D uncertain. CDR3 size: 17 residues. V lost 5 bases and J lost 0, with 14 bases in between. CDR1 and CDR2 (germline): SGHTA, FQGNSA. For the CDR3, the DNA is TGTGCCAGCAGCAAGGAAGGAAGAAACTCTGGGGCCAACGTCCTGACTTTC. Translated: CASSKEGRNSGANVLTF. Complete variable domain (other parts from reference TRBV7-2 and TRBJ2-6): GAGVSQSPSNKVTEKGKDVELRCDPISGHTALYWYRQSLGQGLEFLIYFQGNSAPDKSGLPSDRFSAERTGGSVSTLTIQRTQQEDSAVYLCASSKEGRNSGANVLTFGAGSRLTVL.